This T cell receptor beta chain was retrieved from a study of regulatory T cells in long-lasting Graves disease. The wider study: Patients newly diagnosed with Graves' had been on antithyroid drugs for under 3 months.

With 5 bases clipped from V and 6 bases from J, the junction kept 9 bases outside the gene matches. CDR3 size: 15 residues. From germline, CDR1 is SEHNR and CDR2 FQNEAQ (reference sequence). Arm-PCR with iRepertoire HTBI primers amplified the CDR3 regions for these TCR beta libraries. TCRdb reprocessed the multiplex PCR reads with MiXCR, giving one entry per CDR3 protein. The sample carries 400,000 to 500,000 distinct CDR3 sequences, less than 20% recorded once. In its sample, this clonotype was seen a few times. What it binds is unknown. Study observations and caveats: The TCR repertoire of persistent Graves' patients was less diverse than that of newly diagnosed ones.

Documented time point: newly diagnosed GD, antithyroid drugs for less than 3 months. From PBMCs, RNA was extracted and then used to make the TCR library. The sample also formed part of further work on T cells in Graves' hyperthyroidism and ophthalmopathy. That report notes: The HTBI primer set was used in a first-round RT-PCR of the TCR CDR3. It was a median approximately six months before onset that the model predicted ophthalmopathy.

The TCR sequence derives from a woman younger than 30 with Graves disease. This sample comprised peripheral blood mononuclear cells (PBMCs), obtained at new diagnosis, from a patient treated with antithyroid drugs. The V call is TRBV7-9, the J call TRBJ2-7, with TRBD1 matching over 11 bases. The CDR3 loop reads CASSRGTGGVREQYF. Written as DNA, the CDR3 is TGTGCCAGCAGCCGAGGGACAGGGGGTGTCCGCGAGCAGTACTTC. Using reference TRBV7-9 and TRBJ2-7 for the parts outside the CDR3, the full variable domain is DTGVSQNPRHKITKRGQNVTFRCDPISEHNRLYWYRQTLGQGPEFLTYFQNEAQLEKSRLLSDRFSAERPKGSFSTLEIQRTEQGDSAMYLCASSRGTGGVREQYFGPGTRLTVT.